The T cell receptor (beta chain) under discussion was sequenced for a study of shared clonotypes between healthy human individuals. Measured with immunoSEQ multiplex PCR; TCRdb has only the in-frame clones, and not every one. The data hold about 92,000 clones, with over 60% observed a single time. The germline gives CDR1 MGHDK, CDR2 SYGVNS. The CDR3 has 14 residues. Trimming cost V 4 bases and J 9 bases, with 16 bases left between them. The source is a man aged 25 to 45 in good health. J is TRBJ2-1 and V is TRBV25-1; a weak D match, TRBD1 (5 bases). The sequenced sample consisted of memory CD8+ T cells sorted from blood. Subset of the sample: CD45RO+ cells pooled with CCR7-negative TemRA cells. The CDR3 coding sequence is TGTGCCAGCAGTGGGTACGGCGCGCAGGGTGAGCAGTTCTTC. Translating it yields CASSGYGAQGEQFF.